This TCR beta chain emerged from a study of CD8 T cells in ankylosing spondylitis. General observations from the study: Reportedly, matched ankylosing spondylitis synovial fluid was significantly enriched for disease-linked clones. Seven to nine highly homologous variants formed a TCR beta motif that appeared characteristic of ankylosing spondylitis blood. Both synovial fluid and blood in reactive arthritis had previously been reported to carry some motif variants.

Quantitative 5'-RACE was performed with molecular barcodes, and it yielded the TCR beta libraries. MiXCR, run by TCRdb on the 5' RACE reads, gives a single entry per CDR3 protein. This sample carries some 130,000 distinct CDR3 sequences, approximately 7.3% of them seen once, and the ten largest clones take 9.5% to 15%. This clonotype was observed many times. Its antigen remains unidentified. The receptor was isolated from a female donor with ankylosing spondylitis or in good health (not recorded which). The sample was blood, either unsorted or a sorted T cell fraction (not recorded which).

The CDR3 loop reads CASSHFGGANTGELFF. The CDR3 bases are TGTGCCAGCAGCCACTTCGGTGGGGCCAACACCGGGGAGCTGTTTTTT. The chain links TRBV7-3 to TRBJ2-2, with D tentatively TRBD1 (5 bases). The CDR3 runs 16 residues. V lost 5 bases and J lost 2, with 15 bases in between. Germline V gene sequence: CDR1 SGHTA, CDR2 FQGTGA.